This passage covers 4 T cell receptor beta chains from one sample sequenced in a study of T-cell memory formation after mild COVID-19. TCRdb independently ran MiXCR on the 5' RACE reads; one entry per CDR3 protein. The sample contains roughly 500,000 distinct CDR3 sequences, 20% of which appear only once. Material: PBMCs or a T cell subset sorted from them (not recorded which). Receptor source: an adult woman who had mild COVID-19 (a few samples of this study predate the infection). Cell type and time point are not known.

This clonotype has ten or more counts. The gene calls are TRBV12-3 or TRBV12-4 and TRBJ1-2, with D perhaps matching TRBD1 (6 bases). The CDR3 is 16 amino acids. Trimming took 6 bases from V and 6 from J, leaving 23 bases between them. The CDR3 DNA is TGTGCCAGCAGCTCCACAGGGACTCAAGAGGCCCATGGCTACACCTTC. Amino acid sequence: CASSSTGTQEAHGYTF.

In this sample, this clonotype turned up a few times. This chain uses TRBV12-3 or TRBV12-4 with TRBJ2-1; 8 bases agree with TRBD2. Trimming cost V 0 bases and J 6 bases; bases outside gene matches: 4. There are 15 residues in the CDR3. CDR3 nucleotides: TGTGCCAGCAGTTTAGCCAGCGGGAGCTCCAATGAGCAGTTCTTC. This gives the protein CASSLASGSSNEQFF.

The CDR3 DNA reads as TGTGCCAGCAGCTGGCTTTTGGGACTAACCGAAGAAAAACTGTTTTTT. Residues: CASSWLLGLTEEKLFF. The gene calls are TRBV7-9 and TRBJ1-4; D possibly corresponds to TRBD1 (5 bases). V lost 4 bases, J lost 8 bases, and 20 bases lay in between. The CDR3 spans 16 residues. Germline V gene lookup returns CDR1 SEHNR and CDR2 FQNEAQ (reference sequence).

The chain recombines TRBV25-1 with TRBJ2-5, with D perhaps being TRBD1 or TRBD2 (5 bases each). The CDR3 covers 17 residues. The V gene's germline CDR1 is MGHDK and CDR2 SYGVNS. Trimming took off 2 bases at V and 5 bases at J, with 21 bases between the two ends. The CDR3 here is CASSEALGVGREETQYF. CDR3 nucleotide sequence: TGTGCCAGCAGTGAAGCGTTGGGGGTGGGCAGGGAGGAGACCCAGTACTTC.